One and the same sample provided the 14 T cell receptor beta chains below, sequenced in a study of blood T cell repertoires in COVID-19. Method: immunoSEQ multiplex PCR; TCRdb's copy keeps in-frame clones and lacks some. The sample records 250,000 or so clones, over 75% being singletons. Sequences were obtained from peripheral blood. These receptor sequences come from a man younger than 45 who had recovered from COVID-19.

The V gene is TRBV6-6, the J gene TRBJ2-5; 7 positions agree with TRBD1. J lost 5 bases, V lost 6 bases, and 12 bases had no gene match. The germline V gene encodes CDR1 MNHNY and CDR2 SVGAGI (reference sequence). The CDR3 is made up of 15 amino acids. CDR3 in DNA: TGTGCCAGCAGCCCCCGAGAGGGGGCATGGGAGACCCAGTACTTC. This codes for CASSPREGAWETQYF.

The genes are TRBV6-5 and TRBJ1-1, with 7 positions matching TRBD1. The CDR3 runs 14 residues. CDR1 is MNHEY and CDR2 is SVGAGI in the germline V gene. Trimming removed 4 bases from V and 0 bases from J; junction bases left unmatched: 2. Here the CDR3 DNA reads TGTGCCAGCAGTTCAGGGGGTCTGAACACTGAAGCTTTCTTT. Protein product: CASSSGGLNTEAFF.

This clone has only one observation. This CDR3 is CASSPIRGQGNEKLFF. In DNA form, the CDR3 reads TGTGCCAGCTCACCAATTAGAGGACAGGGTAATGAAAAACTGTTTTTT. The chain combines TRBV18 with TRBJ1-4, with 8 bases aligning to TRBD1. The CDR3 totals 16 residues. Trimming removed 2 bases from V and 4 bases from J; junction bases left unmatched: 6. The germline CDR1 and CDR2 sequences are KGHSH and LQKENI.

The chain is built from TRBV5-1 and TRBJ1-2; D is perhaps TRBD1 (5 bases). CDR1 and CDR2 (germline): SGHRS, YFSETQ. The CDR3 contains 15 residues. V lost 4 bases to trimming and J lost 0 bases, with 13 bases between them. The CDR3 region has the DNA TGCGCCAGCAGCAGGGAAGGGGAAGCTAACTATGGCTACACCTTC. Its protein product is CASSREGEANYGYTF.

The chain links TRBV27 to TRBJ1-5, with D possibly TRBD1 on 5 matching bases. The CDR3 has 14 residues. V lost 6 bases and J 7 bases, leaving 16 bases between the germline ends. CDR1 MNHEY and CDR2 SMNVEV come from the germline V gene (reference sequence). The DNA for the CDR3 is TGTGCCAGCAGGGGTTCAGGGACTTTGCAGCCCCAGCATTTT. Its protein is CASRGSGTLQPQHF.

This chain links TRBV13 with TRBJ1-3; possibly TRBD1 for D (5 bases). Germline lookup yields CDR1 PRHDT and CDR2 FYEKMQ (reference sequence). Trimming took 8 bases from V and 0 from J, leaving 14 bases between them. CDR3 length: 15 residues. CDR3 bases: TGTGCCAGCGAATCGCGAGACAGCTCTGGAAACACCATATATTTT. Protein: CASESRDSSGNTIYF.

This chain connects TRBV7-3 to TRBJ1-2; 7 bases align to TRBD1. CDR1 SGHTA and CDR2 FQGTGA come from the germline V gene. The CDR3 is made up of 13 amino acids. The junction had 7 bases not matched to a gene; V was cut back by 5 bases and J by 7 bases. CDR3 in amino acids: CASSQSPGGGYTF. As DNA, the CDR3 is TGTGCCAGCAGCCAGAGCCCAGGGGGTGGCTACACCTTC.

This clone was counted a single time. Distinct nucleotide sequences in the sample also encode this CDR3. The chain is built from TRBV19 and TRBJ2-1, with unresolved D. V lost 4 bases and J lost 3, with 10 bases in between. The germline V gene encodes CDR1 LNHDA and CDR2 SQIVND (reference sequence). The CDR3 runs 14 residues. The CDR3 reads CASSSGGDYNEQFF. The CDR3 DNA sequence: TGTGCCAGTAGTAGCGGCGGCGACTACAATGAGCAGTTCTTC.

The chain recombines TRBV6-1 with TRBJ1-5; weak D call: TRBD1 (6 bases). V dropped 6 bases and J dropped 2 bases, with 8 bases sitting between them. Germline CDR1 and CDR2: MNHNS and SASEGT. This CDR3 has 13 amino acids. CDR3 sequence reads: CASSRGGNQPQHF. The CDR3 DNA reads TGTGCCAGCAGCAGGGGTGGCAATCAGCCCCAGCATTTT.

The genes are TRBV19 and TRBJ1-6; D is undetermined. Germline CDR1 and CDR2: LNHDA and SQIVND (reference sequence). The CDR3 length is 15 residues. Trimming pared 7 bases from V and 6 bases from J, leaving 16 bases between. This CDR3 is CASTLVPATNSPLHF. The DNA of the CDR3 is TGTGCCAGTACCCTAGTTCCGGCGACTAATTCACCCCTCCACTTT.

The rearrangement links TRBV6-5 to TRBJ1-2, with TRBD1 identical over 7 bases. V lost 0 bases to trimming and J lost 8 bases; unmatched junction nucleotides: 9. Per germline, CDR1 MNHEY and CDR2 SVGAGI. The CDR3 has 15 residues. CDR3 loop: CASSYSQAPGQGYTF. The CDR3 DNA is TGTGCCAGCAGTTACTCGCAGGCGCCGGGACAGGGCTACACCTTC.

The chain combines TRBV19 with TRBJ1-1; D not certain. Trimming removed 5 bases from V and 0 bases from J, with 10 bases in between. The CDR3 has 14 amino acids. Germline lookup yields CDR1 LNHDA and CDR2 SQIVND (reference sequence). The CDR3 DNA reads TGTGCCAGTAGTGTACAGATTATGAACACTGAAGCTTTCTTT. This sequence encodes CASSVQIMNTEAFF.

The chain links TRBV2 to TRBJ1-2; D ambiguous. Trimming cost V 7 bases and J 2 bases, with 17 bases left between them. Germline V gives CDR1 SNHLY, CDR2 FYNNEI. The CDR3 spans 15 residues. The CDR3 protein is CASTKEGSPNYGYTF. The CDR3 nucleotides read TGTGCCAGCACTAAGGAGGGCAGTCCGAACTATGGCTACACCTTC. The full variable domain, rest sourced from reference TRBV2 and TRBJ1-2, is EPEVTQTPSHQVTQMGQEVILRCVPISNHLYFYWYRQILGQKVEFLVSFYNNEISEKSEIFDDQFSVERPDGSNFTLKIRSTKLEDSAMYFCASTKEGSPNYGYTFGSGTRLTVV.

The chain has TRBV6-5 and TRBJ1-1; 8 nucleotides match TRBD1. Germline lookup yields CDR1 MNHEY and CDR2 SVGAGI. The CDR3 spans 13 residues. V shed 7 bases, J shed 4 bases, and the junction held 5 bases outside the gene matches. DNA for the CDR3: TGTGCCAGCATCTTAGACAGGGGCACTGAAGCTTTCTTT. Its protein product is CASILDRGTEAFF.